The 27 T cell receptor beta chains below come from one sample, sequenced in a study of blood T cell repertoires in COVID-19. The repertoire was sequenced with immunoSEQ multiplex PCR; TCRdb's copy has only in-frame clones and lacks some. Among hundreds of thousands of clones listed, around 87% were seen once. What was sequenced was PBMCs or T cells enriched from blood (not recorded which). The source of these receptors is a woman between 18 and 29 years old who had recovered from COVID-19.

This clone was detected only once. The chain combines TRBV18 with TRBJ2-1; the match to TRBD2 covers 15 bases. Germline values: CDR1 KGHSH, CDR2 LQKENI. The CDR3 spans 20 residues. V gave up 6 bases and J gave up 0 bases; unmatched junction bases: 12. The CDR3 DNA follows: TGTGCCAGCTCGAGTCTCAGGACTAGCGGGGGGGCCTCCTCCTACAATGAGCAGTTCTTC. Its protein product is CASSSLRTSGGASSYNEQFF.

This chain joins TRBV4-1 and TRBJ2-3; TRBD2 might be the D (5 bases). There are 16 residues in the CDR3. The V end lost 1 base, the J end lost 5 bases, and 16 bases lay between the germline ends. Per the germline V gene, CDR1 is MGHRA and CDR2 is YSYEKL. The CDR3, as DNA: TGCGCCAGCAGCCAAGTCGGTCGGCGTCGGGGAGATACGCAGTATTTT. As protein: CASSQVGRRRGDTQYF.

CDR3 sequence (DNA): TGTGCCACCAGCAGAGGAGGTTCCCTTGGGGGCGATACGCAGTATTTT. This codes for CATSRGGSLGGDTQYF. This rearrangement joins TRBV15 to TRBJ2-3; possible D gene TRBD1, 6 bases. The CDR3 consists of 16 residues. Looked up from germline, CDR1 is LNHNV and CDR2 is YYDKDF (reference sequence). Between the trimmed V and J ends, which lost 1 base and 6 bases, there was a span of 17 bases.

J is TRBJ1-6 and V is TRBV2; TRBD1 is a possible D gene (6 bases). Germline V gene sequence: CDR1 SNHLY, CDR2 FYNNEI. The CDR3 contains 15 residues. Trimming cost V 5 bases and J 8 bases, with 16 bases left between them. The CDR3 bases are TGTGCCAGCAGTACCCCAGGGGCGCGGGATTCACCCCTCCACTTT. It codes for CASSTPGARDSPLHF.

CDR3 in amino acids: CASSLTGSGSGNTIYF. The CDR3 coding sequence is TGCGCCAGCAGCCTCACAGGGTCCGGGTCTGGAAACACCATATATTTT. The rearrangement joins TRBV4-1 to TRBJ1-3; maybe TRBD1 (6 bases). This CDR3 is 16 amino acids long. V lost 4 bases and J 1 base, leaving 14 bases between the germline ends. Germline CDR1 MGHRA, CDR2 YSYEKL.

The chain recombines TRBV5-4 with TRBJ1-1, with D uncertain. Trimming shortened V by 4 bases and J by 2 bases, and 6 bases separated the two germline ends. CDR1 SGHNT and CDR2 YYREEE come from the germline V gene (reference sequence). The CDR3 loop spans 12 amino acids. The CDR3 nucleotides read TGTGCCAGCAGCCTAGACAACACTGAAGCTTTCTTT. This sequence encodes CASSLDNTEAFF.

The CDR3 reads CASSVGGVLYGYTF. As DNA, the CDR3 is TGTGCCAGCAGCGTAGGAGGAGTTTTGTACGGCTACACCTTC. The chain combines TRBV9 with TRBJ1-2; D gene uncertain. V lost 0 bases, J lost 8 bases, and 14 bases lay in between. The CDR3 contains 14 residues. Germline CDR1 reads SGDLS; CDR2 reads YYNGEE.

The rearrangement uses TRBV9 and TRBJ2-3; 9 nucleotides align to TRBD1. CDR3 length: 15 amino acids. After removal of 0 bases from V and 3 bases from J, the junction contained 2 bases not matched to a gene. In germline, CDR1 is SGDLS, CDR2 YYNGEE. The CDR3 is CASSVVGTGTDTQYF. DNA for the CDR3: TGTGCCAGCAGCGTAGTAGGGACAGGGACAGATACGCAGTATTTT.

This clone turned up a few times. J is TRBJ2-1 and V is TRBV5-4; 12 nucleotides align to TRBD2. Germline CDR1 SGHNT, CDR2 YYREEE (reference sequence). J was trimmed by 7 bases and V by 3 bases; bases with no gene match: 2. The CDR3 is made up of 14 amino acids. CDR3 coding DNA: TGTGCCAGCAGCTCTAGCGGGGGGGCGAATGAGCAGTTCTTC. This encodes CASSSSGGANEQFF.

V usage is TRBV25-1 and J usage is TRBJ2-7, with D perhaps matching TRBD2 (6 bases). Between the trimmed V and J ends, which lost 5 bases and 4 bases, there was a span of 18 bases. The CDR3 consists of 15 residues. Germline-derived CDR1 and CDR2 are MGHDK and SYGVNS. CDR3: CASSSRDGSWYEQYF. CDR3 coding DNA: TGTGCCAGCAGTTCCCGGGACGGGAGCTGGTACGAGCAGTACTTC.

The gene calls are TRBV5-1 and TRBJ1-1, with D tentatively TRBD1 (6 bases). This CDR3 comprises 14 residues. Germline V gene lookup returns CDR1 SGHRS and CDR2 YFSETQ. V was clipped by 0 bases and J by 3 bases, with 9 bases between them. CDR3 amino acids: CASSLEQGYTEAFF. The CDR3 DNA follows: TGCGCCAGCAGCTTGGAGCAGGGGTACACTGAAGCTTTCTTT.

J is TRBJ1-4 and V is TRBV25-1; D is unresolved. Trimming stripped 3 bases from V and 4 bases from J, with 6 bases between. CDR3 length: 13 amino acids. Germline assignment: CDR1 MGHDK and CDR2 SYGVNS. CDR3 loop: CASSERLNEKLFF. The CDR3 region has the DNA TGTGCCAGCAGTGAGAGACTTAATGAAAAACTGTTTTTT.

Remarks on this clone: Other nucleotide sequences in the sample specify the same CDR3. This chain connects TRBV5-1 to TRBJ1-6; 7 bases agree with TRBD1. Germline loops: CDR1 SGHRS, CDR2 YFSETQ. This CDR3 contains 14 residues. V gave up 1 base and J gave up 10 bases; unmatched junction bases: 5. CDR3 loop: CASSLNRGDSPLHF. CDR3 nucleotide sequence: TGCGCCAGCAGCTTGAACAGGGGTGACTCACCCCTCCACTTT.

This clone was observed once. The chain is built from TRBV6-5 and TRBJ1-3; D gene unclear. CDR1 and CDR2 (germline): MNHEY, SVGAGI. Deletions cut 11 bases from V and 0 bases from J, with 11 bases between. This CDR3 is 13 amino acids long. CDR3 sequence: CASGEGSGNTIYF. The CDR3 DNA reads TGTGCCTCCGGTGAGGGCTCTGGAAACACCATATATTTT.

The DNA of the CDR3 is TGTGCCAGCAGGGGAGGGCGGGGGATCTATGGCTACACCTTC. Translating gives CASRGGRGIYGYTF. The chain links TRBV9 to TRBJ1-2; possibly TRBD1 for D (5 bases). CDR3 length: 14 amino acids. Germline loops: CDR1 SGDLS, CDR2 YYNGEE. The V gene lost 5 bases and the J gene lost 4 bases, with 15 bases spanning the gap.

The V and J genes are TRBV9 and TRBJ1-1; D possibly corresponds to TRBD1 (6 bases). The V gene's germline CDR1 is SGDLS and CDR2 YYNGEE. The CDR3 is 12 amino acids. Between the trimmed V and J ends, which lost 5 bases and 3 bases, there was a span of 8 bases. Here the CDR3 DNA reads TGTGCCAGCAGTCAGGGGCACACTGAAGCTTTCTTT. Residues: CASSQGHTEAFF.

The chain has TRBV19 and TRBJ1-5, with TRBD1 identical over 8 bases. The V and J ends lost 6 bases and 2 bases, in that order; junction bases with no gene match: 6. The CDR3 is 15 amino acids. Looked up from germline, CDR1 is LNHDA and CDR2 is SQIVND (reference sequence). CDR3: CASRRQGIGNQPQHF. As DNA, the CDR3 is TGTGCCAGTAGGAGACAGGGGATAGGCAATCAGCCCCAGCATTTT. The full variable domain, in which reference TRBV19 and TRBJ1-5 provide the parts outside the CDR3, is DGGITQSPKYLFRKEGQNVTLSCEQNLNHDAMYWYRQDPGQGLRLIYYSQIVNDFQKGDIAEGYSVSREKKESFPLTVTSAQKNPTAFYLCASRRQGIGNQPQHFGDGTRLSIL.

The J gene is TRBJ1-2, the V gene TRBV7-9; 7 bases align to TRBD1. Germline CDR1 reads SEHNR; CDR2 reads FQNEAQ (reference sequence). The CDR3 consists of 15 residues. V trimming: 1 base; J trimming: 5 bases; junction bases outside the gene matches: 7. In DNA, the CDR3 is TGTGCCAGCAGCTTAGAACGGGACAGAGAGTATGGCTACACCTTC. Residues: CASSLERDREYGYTF. Complete variable domain (other parts from reference TRBV7-9 and TRBJ1-2): DTGVSQNPRHKITKRGQNVTFRCDPISEHNRLYWYRQTLGQGPEFLTYFQNEAQLEKSRLLSDRFSAERPKGSFSTLEIQRTEQGDSAMYLCASSLERDREYGYTFGSGTRLTVV.

As to this clone: Distinct nucleotide sequences in the sample also encode this CDR3. The gene calls are TRBV5-1 and TRBJ1-2; D remains ambiguous. Per germline, CDR1 SGHRS and CDR2 YFSETQ. There are 13 residues in the CDR3. Trimming took 4 bases from V and 3 from J, leaving 10 bases between them. Here the CDR3 DNA reads TGCGCCAGCAGCCGGACGGAGGACTATGGCTACACCTTC. Translation gives CASSRTEDYGYTF.

V and J are TRBV29-1 and TRBJ1-5; TRBD1 matches at 7 bases. Germline lookup yields CDR1 SQVTM and CDR2 ANQGSEA. J was trimmed by 0 bases and V by 6 bases; bases with no gene match: 5. The CDR3 consists of 14 residues. CDR3 in DNA: TGCAGCGTGGTCGGGACAGATAGCAATCAGCCCCAGCATTTT. This encodes CSVVGTDSNQPQHF.

V is TRBV29-1 and J is TRBJ2-3; TRBD2 aligns across 7 bases. This CDR3 region has 14 residues. Germline CDR1 and CDR2: SQVTM and ANQGSEA. V lost 4 bases, J lost 1 base, and 5 bases stayed unmatched. CDR3 amino acids: CSVGRGTGTDTQYF. The CDR3 DNA reads as TGCAGCGTTGGGCGGGGGACGGGCACAGATACGCAGTATTTT.

This clone was detected once. The same CDR3 is also encoded by other DNA sequences in this sample. V gene TRBV27 combines with J gene TRBJ1-1; D is perhaps TRBD1 (5 bases). This CDR3 has 13 amino acids. The V gene lost 2 bases and the J gene lost 5 bases, with 9 bases spanning the gap. CDR1 is MNHEY, CDR2 SMNVEV, per germline (reference sequence). CDR3 nucleotides: TGTGCCAGCAGTTTAACTGGGGGGACTGAAGCTTTCTTT. Its translation is CASSLTGGTEAFF.

The chain employs TRBV4-1 and TRBJ1-6, with 8 positions matching TRBD1. The V gene end was trimmed by 5 bases and the J gene end by 7 bases; junction bases not matched to a gene: 10. The CDR3 sequence is 16 residues long. From germline, CDR1 is MGHRA and CDR2 YSYEKL. The CDR3 sequence: CASSLPGGGRNSPLHF. CDR3 DNA: TGCGCCAGCAGCTTACCAGGGGGCGGGAGAAATTCACCCCTCCACTTT.

J is TRBJ1-2 and V is TRBV7-9; 8 nucleotides match TRBD1. This CDR3 spans 13 amino acids. CDR1 is SEHNR and CDR2 is FQNEAQ in the germline V gene (reference sequence). V shed 5 bases and J 8 bases; nucleotides not matched to a gene: 7. The CDR3 loop reads CASSPRTGPGYTF. For the CDR3, the DNA is TGTGCCAGCAGCCCCCGGACAGGGCCAGGCTACACCTTC. Combining the CDR3 with reference TRBV7-9 and TRBJ1-2 gives the whole variable domain DTGVSQNPRHKITKRGQNVTFRCDPISEHNRLYWYRQTLGQGPEFLTYFQNEAQLEKSRLLSDRFSAERPKGSFSTLEIQRTEQGDSAMYLCASSPRTGPGYTFGSGTRLTVV.

The chain carries TRBV6-5 and TRBJ2-7; 8 positions match TRBD2. J was trimmed by 3 bases and V by 5 bases; bases with no gene match: 9. CDR1 is MNHEY and CDR2 is SVGAGI in the germline V gene. The CDR3 runs to 15 residues. CDR3 DNA sequence: TGTGCCAGCAGTCCCCTACGGCGGGAGGTCTACGAGCAGTACTTC. It codes for CASSPLRREVYEQYF.

The V gene is TRBV7-8, the J gene TRBJ1-6; 9 nucleotides agree with TRBD1. J gave up 10 bases and V 5 bases, and 15 bases lay outside the gene matches. The CDR3 loop spans 17 amino acids. In germline, CDR1 is SGHVS, CDR2 FQNEAQ. Here the CDR3 DNA reads TGTGCCAGCAGCCCCGATACCGCGGGACAGGGTCGATCACCCCTCCACTTT. This sequence encodes CASSPDTAGQGRSPLHF.

The rearrangement links TRBV7-8 to TRBJ2-7; 7 nucleotides line up with TRBD1. Looked up from germline, CDR1 is SGHVS and CDR2 is FQNEAQ. CDR3 length: 14 residues. Germline trimming cut 2 bases from V and 6 bases from J; bases unmatched to any gene: 7. Here the CDR3 DNA reads TGTGCCAGCAGCTTATTGGGCGACAGGGTCGAGCAGTACTTC. This gives the protein CASSLLGDRVEQYF.